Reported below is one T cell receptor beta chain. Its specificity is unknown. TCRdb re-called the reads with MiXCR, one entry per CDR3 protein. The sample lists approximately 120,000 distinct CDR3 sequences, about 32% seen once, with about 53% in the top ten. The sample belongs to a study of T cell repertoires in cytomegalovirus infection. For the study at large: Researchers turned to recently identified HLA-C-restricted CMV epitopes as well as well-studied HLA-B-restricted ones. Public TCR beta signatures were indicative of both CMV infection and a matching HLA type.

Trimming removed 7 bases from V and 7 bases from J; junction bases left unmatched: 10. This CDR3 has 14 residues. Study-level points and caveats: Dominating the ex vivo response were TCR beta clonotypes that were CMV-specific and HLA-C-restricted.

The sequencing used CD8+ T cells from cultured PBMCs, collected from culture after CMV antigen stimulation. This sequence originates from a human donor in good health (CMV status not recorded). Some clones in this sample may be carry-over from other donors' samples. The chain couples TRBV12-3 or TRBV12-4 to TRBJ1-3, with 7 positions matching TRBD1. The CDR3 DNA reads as TGTGCCAGCACCTTGGAGGGGGCCGCGAACACCATATATTTT. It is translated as CASTLEGAANTIYF.